The 2 T cell receptor beta chains below all came from one sample that was sequenced in a study of type 1 and type 2 diabetes patients. Amplification started from genomic DNA. The TCR beta CDR3 region was amplified using 30 forward and 13 reverse primers. MiXCR, applied by TCRdb to the multiplex PCR reads, yields one record per CDR3 protein. Among 250,000 or so distinct CDR3 sequences, around 47% were seen once, and the ten largest hold roughly an eighth. What was sequenced was peripheral blood mononuclear cells (PBMCs). These TCRs come from a young man with type 2 diabetes.

The CDR3 sequence is CASTGGNNYGYTF. In nucleotides, the CDR3 is TGTGCCAGCACAGGGGGGAATAACTATGGCTACACCTTC. The chain recombines TRBV6-5 with TRBJ1-2, with 7 bases matching TRBD1. Losses at the gene ends were 7 bases for V and 1 base for J; bases not matched to a gene: 3. This CDR3 has 13 amino acids. Germline V lookup: CDR1 MNHEY, CDR2 SVGAGI.

The CDR3 protein is CASSEWDIPNQPQHF. In DNA form, the CDR3 reads TGTGCCAGCAGTGAGTGGGACATCCCCAATCAGCCCCAGCATTTT. The J gene is TRBJ1-5, the V gene TRBV2, with TRBD1 as a possible D gene (6 bases). V lost 3 bases, J lost 3 bases, and 12 bases lay in between. CDR3 length: 15 residues. Germline V gives CDR1 SNHLY, CDR2 FYNNEI.